The clone carrying this TCR beta chain was observed many times. The time point denotes: pre-sensitization, week 0. Noted treatment: therapeutic diphenylcyclopropenone sensitization with weekly scalp DPC. Blood was drawn before each patch test was applied. Alopecia patients deemed DPC-suitable, aged 18 to 70, excluding pregnancy. The record originates from a study of human T cells and chemical hapten exposure. At the level of the study: Patch tests applied 0.01% DPC to the upper back, read at 6 days. Recorded diagnoses among the mostly female patients were alopecia areata, totalis or universalis.

One entry per CDR3 protein results from TCRdb running MiXCR on the RACE reads. The repertoire has approximately 52,000 distinct CDR3 sequences, around 9.4% of them found once; the top ten carry 13% to 15%. The germline V and J ends were trimmed by 6 bases and 5 bases, with 10 bases remaining between them. Germline V gene lookup returns CDR1 LNHDA and CDR2 SQIVND (reference sequence). The CDR3 spans 12 residues. The TCR was taken from a woman in her thirties or forties with alopecia areata. Some clones in this sample may be carry-over from other donors' samples. The sequences come from whole blood, collected in connection with sensitization to the hapten diphenylcyclopropenone (DPC). The chain carries TRBV19 and TRBJ1-2; D uncertain. In DNA form, the CDR3 reads TGTGCCAGTAGCCTGATGGGGTATGGCTACACCTTC. It specifies CASSLMGYGYTF.